The T cell receptor beta chain under discussion was sequenced for a study of blood T cell repertoires in COVID-19. Whole-study context: Sample material is recorded as cDNA or gDNA derived from T cells, B-cell-depleted T cells, or PBMCs.

V dropped 0 bases and J dropped 0 bases, with 9 bases sitting between them. The CDR3 is 15 amino acids. Germline V gene lookup returns CDR1 MDHEN and CDR2 SYDVKM. Only in-frame clones appear in the TCRdb table, and some are missing; sequencing was by immunoSEQ multiplex PCR. The profile shows about 42,000 clones, about 85% of them singletons. Sequencing was performed on peripheral blood. This sequence originates from a human donor in a cohort sampled during active COVID-19. This chain joins TRBV28 and TRBJ2-7; D gene unclear. As DNA, the CDR3 is TGTGCCAGCAGTTTATGGGGTAGGAGCTCCTACGAGCAGTACTTC. It yields the protein CASSLWGRSSYEQYF.